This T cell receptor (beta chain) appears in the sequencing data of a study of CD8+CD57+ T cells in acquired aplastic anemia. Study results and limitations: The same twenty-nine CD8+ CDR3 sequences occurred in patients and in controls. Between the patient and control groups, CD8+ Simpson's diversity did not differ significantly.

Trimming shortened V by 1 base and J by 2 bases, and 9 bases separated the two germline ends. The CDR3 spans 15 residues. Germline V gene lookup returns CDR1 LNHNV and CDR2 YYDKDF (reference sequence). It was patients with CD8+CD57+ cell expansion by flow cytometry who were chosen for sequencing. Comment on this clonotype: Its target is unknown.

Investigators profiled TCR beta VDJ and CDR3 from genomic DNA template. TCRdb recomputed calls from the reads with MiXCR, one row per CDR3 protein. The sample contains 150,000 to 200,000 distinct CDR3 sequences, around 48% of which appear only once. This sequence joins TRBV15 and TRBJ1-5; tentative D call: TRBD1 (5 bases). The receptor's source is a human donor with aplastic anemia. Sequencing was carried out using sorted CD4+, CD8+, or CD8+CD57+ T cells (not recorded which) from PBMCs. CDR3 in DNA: TGTGCCACCAGCAGAGGGCAGGGCGGCAATCAGCCCCAGCATTTT. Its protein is CATSRGQGGNQPQHF.